This is a list of T cell receptor beta chains from one sample in a study of blood T cell repertoires in COVID-19. Profiling relied on immunoSEQ multiplex PCR, and the TCRdb table lists in-frame clones only, not all of them. The sample contains around 240,000 clones, around 83% of which appear only once. Material for sequencing was peripheral blood. The receptors derive from a woman aged 50 to 60 with acute or convalescent COVID-19. The CDR3 runs from the conserved cysteine through the conserved F or W. A D gene is named only where the DNA matches it firmly. Clone size appears in some rows only: once, few, many, or a class for an expanded clone.

d_call	v_call	clone_size	j_call	cdr3_aa	cdr3_nt
.	TRBV6-4	.	TRBJ2-1	CASSRGNEQFF	TGTGCCAGCAGTCGGGGAAATGAGCAGTTCTTC
TRBD1	TRBV11-3	.	TRBJ2-6	CASSPGTGRSSGANVLTF	TGTGCCAGCAGCCCGGGGACAGGGAGAAGCTCTGGGGCCAACGTCCTGACTTTC
.	TRBV18	few	TRBJ1-1	CASSRSTEAFF	TGTGCCAGCTCACGGAGCACTGAAGCTTTCTTT
TRBD2	TRBV2	.	TRBJ2-7	CASSDDTSGRAAYEQYF	TGTGCCAGCAGCGATGACACGAGCGGGAGGGCCGCCTACGAGCAGTACTTC
TRBD2	TRBV20-1	.	TRBJ2-1	CSASSGGAYNEQFF	TGCAGTGCTAGTAGCGGGGGGGCCTACAATGAGCAGTTCTTC
.	TRBV24-1	.	TRBJ2-5	CATSDSGHLEETQYF	TGTGCCACCAGTGATTCGGGACACCTCGAAGAGACCCAGTACTTC
TRBD1	TRBV6-2/TRBV6-3	.	TRBJ2-7	CASSRDSNYEQYF	TGTGCCAGCAGCCGGGACAGCAACTACGAGCAGTACTTC
.	TRBV5-4	.	TRBJ2-6	CASSFQGIGANVLTF	TGTGCCAGCAGCTTCCAGGGAATTGGGGCCAACGTCCTGACTTTC
TRBD1	TRBV7-9	.	TRBJ1-3	CASSPNPRTGTISGNTIYF	TGTGCCAGCAGCCCAAATCCTCGGACAGGGACCATCTCTGGAAACACCATATATTTT
.	TRBV5-4	.	TRBJ1-2	CASSLNSRGGYTF	TGTGCCAGCAGCTTGAACTCCCGGGGGGGCTACACCTTC
TRBD1	TRBV7-2	.	TRBJ2-1	CASSPTTGNEQFF	TGTGCCAGCAGCCCCACGACAGGGAATGAGCAGTTCTTC
.	TRBV3-1/TRBV3-2	.	TRBJ1-2	CASSQGRGYTF	TGTGCCAGCAGCCAAGGGAGGGGCTACACCTTC
.	TRBV21-1	.	TRBJ1-6	CASSKLVNNSPLHF	TGTGCCAGCAGCAAACTAGTAAATAATTCACCCCTCCACTTT
.	TRBV6-5	.	TRBJ1-2	CASSDGLLYGYTF	TGTGCCAGCAGCGACGGGTTACTCTATGGCTACACCTTC
.	TRBV5-1	.	TRBJ2-3	CASSLDGARTDTQYF	TGCGCCAGCAGCTTGGACGGAGCTCGCACAGATACGCAGTATTTT
.	TRBV12-3/TRBV12-4	.	TRBJ2-3	CASRPTRATQYF	TGTGCCAGCAGACCAACCAGGGCTACGCAGTATTTT
.	TRBV7-2	.	TRBJ1-2	CASSLEGGYGYTF	TGTGCCAGCAGCTTGGAGGGGGGGTATGGCTACACCTTC
.	TRBV19	.	TRBJ1-1	CASSESPGATEAFF	TGTGCCAGTAGTGAATCTCCAGGGGCCACTGAAGCTTTCTTT
.	TRBV5-1	.	TRBJ1-1	CASSTESEDTEAFF	TGCGCCAGCAGCACCGAGTCGGAGGACACTGAAGCTTTCTTT
.	TRBV6-8	few	TRBJ1-5	CASLLGGRGNQPQHF	TGTGCCAGCCTACTCGGGGGTCGTGGCAATCAGCCCCAGCATTTT
.	TRBV9	.	TRBJ2-5	CASSPAAGARETQYF	TGTGCCAGCAGCCCAGCTGCGGGGGCCCGTGAGACCCAGTACTTC
TRBD1	TRBV5-1	.	TRBJ1-2	CASSQRQGADYGYTF	TGCGCCAGCAGCCAACGACAGGGGGCTGACTATGGCTACACCTTC
.	TRBV6-1	.	TRBJ1-5	CASSEPGGSGPQHF	TGTGCCAGCAGTGAACCAGGTGGGTCCGGGCCCCAGCATTTT
TRBD1	TRBV7-2	.	TRBJ1-5	CASSSDTGEGNQPQHF	TGTGCCAGCAGCTCAGACACAGGGGAAGGAAATCAGCCCCAGCATTTT
.	TRBV3-1/TRBV3-2	.	TRBJ2-1	CASSHQRLGSYNEQFF	TGTGCCAGCAGCCACCAGAGACTAGGGTCCTACAATGAGCAGTTCTTC
TRBD1	TRBV5-1	.	TRBJ2-3	CASTKDRGLLGTDTQYF	TGCGCCAGCACCAAGGACAGGGGGCTACTTGGCACAGATACGCAGTATTTT
.	TRBV5-1	.	TRBJ1-2	CASSLGQGRNGYTF	TGCGCCAGCAGCTTGGGGCAGGGAAGGAATGGCTACACCTTC
.	TRBV19	.	TRBJ1-2	CASSLTDNYGYTF	TGTGCCAGTAGTCTTACAGATAACTATGGCTACACCTTC
TRBD1	TRBV27	.	TRBJ2-7	CASSLSAGGYEQYF	TGTGCCAGCAGTTTAAGCGCAGGGGGCTACGAGCAGTACTTC
TRBD1	TRBV19	.	TRBJ1-1	CASSVADRGEAFF	TGTGCCAGTAGTGTAGCGGACAGGGGAGAAGCTTTCTTT
.	TRBV28	few	TRBJ1-2	CASSLWFRGNYGYTF	TGTGCCAGCAGTTTATGGTTTCGGGGGAACTATGGCTACACCTTC
.	TRBV28	.	TRBJ1-5	CASSHGISDQPQHF	TGTGCCAGCAGTCACGGGATTTCGGATCAGCCCCAGCATTTT
.	TRBV28	.	TRBJ2-7	CASSEVERTYEQYF	TGTGCCAGCTCAGAGGTAGAAAGGACCTACGAGCAGTACTTC